This record concerns one T cell receptor beta chain sequence. These data belong to a study of blood T cell repertoires in COVID-19. About the research overall: Symptom resolution, clearance, or two negative PCRs marked donors in Cohort 3 as recovered. PBMCs, B-cell-depleted T cells, or T cells provided the cDNA or gDNA that made up the material.

The age range of participants was 18 to 89 years, with residence in 20 to 25 US areas. Only in-frame clones appear in the TCRdb table, and some are missing; sequencing was by immunoSEQ multiplex PCR. The sample holds 200,000 to 250,000 clones; around 87% are singletons and the top ten take 7.2%. Trimming took 0 bases from V and 7 from J; bases not matched to a gene: 8. Germline CDR1 LNHNV, CDR2 YYDKDF (reference sequence). This CDR3 spans 16 amino acids. The sequence came from a man aged 25-40 years in a cohort exposed to, infected with or recovered from COVID-19 (not recorded which). The chain joins TRBV15 to TRBJ2-3, with TRBD1 matching over 9 bases. Material: PBMCs or T cells enriched from blood (not recorded which). CDR3 loop: CATSREGTGRPHTQYF. CDR3 nucleotides: TGTGCCACCAGCAGAGAAGGGACAGGGCGACCCCATACGCAGTATTTT.